This TCR beta chain emerged from a study of T cells in Graves' hyperthyroidism and ophthalmopathy. Study-wide points: Among clonotypes expanded in thyroid above 0.001, most were also found in blood.

RNA transcripts gave rise to amplified TCR beta CDR3 regions. HTBI primers were the set used in a first-round RT-PCR of the TCR CDR3. TCRdb ran MiXCR on the multiplex PCR reads and lists one entry per CDR3 protein. The profile shows about 610,000 distinct CDR3 sequences, under 15% of them singletons. V shed 0 bases and J shed 6 bases, with 9 bases lying between them. CDR3 length equals 13 residues. Germline CDR1 reads LNHDA; CDR2 reads SQIVND (reference sequence). Concerning this clonotype itself: As yet, its antigen is unknown.

This rearrangement joins TRBV19 to TRBJ2-7; maybe TRBD2 (5 bases). What was sequenced was blood. The TCR originated in a woman between 35 and 50 years old with Graves' ophthalmopathy. The CDR3 DNA sequence: TGTGCCAGTAGTATAGAACGCGGGCGCGAGCAGTACTTC. Protein: CASSIERGREQYF.